Following are 16 T cell receptor beta chains from one sample sequenced in a study of T cell changes during pregnancy in multiple sclerosis (dated by TCRdb to between 2018 and 2021). Libraries were made using the immunoSEQ multiplex PCR assay. The immuneACCESS repertoire file appears here via TCRdb, limited to in-frame rearrangements. These files lack a portion of the clones; in checked studies, under half of the deficit traces to unresolved V genes, and the cause of the others is not known. Here the sample has over 60,000 clones; about nine tenths occur a single time. The ten biggest clones cover about 0.75% of the sample. Sequences were derived from peripheral blood, sampled in the third trimester of pregnancy. These receptors came from a female donor in good health, enrolled as a control in a pregnancy study.

The V call is TRBV10-3, the J call TRBJ2-1, with no clear D. The CDR3 runs 12 residues. Per the germline V gene, CDR1 is ENHRY and CDR2 is SYGVKD. The V and J ends lost 10 bases and 5 bases respectively, with 12 bases between them. CDR3 protein: CATHATDNEQFF. The CDR3 DNA reads as TGTGCCACCCACGCAACGGACAATGAGCAGTTCTTC.

This rearrangement joins TRBV28 to TRBJ2-3, with 8 bases identical to TRBD2. V shed 8 bases and J 5 bases; nucleotides not matched to a gene: 12. Germline assignment: CDR1 MDHEN and CDR2 SYDVKM. The CDR3 is made up of 15 amino acids. The CDR3 spells CASGGLTGGGDTQYF. CDR3 sequence (DNA): TGTGCCAGCGGGGGACTAACGGGAGGGGGAGATACGCAGTATTTT.

The chain has TRBV7-9 and TRBJ1-2, with a possible D match to TRBD1 (6 bases). The CDR3 contains 15 residues. CDR1 is SEHNR and CDR2 is FQNEAQ in the germline V gene (reference sequence). V was cut by 3 bases and J by 0 bases, with 11 bases left in between. CDR3 in amino acids: CASSFGDTANYGYTF. The CDR3 bases are TGTGCCAGCAGCTTTGGGGACACAGCTAACTATGGCTACACCTTC.

This chain uses TRBV4-3 with TRBJ1-4; 8 bases are a match to TRBD1. The V gene end was trimmed by 2 bases and the J gene end by 0 bases; junction bases not matched to a gene: 14. The germline gives CDR1 LGHNA, CDR2 YSLEER. The CDR3 is made up of 20 amino acids. The CDR3 nucleotides are TGCGCCAGCAGCCAAAGGGAAGGGACAGGCCGTTTTGCAACTAATGAAAAACTGTTTTTT. Its protein product is CASSQREGTGRFATNEKLFF.

V usage is TRBV9 and J usage is TRBJ2-7; 9 nucleotides agree with TRBD2. The V gene end was trimmed by 4 bases and the J gene end by 2 bases; junction bases not matched to a gene: 10. CDR3 length equals 16 residues. Per the germline V gene, CDR1 is SGDLS and CDR2 is YYNGEE. The CDR3 protein is CASSPMTSGLTYEQYF. For the CDR3, the DNA is TGTGCCAGCAGCCCCATGACTAGCGGCCTCACCTACGAGCAGTACTTC. The entire variable domain, with the rest obtained from reference TRBV9 and TRBJ2-7, is as follows: DSGVTQTPKHLITATGQRVTLRCSPRSGDLSVYWYQQSLDQGLQFLIQYYNGEERAKGNILERFSAQQFPDLHSELNLSSLELGDSALYFCASSPMTSGLTYEQYFGPGTRLTVT.

The chain carries TRBV4-1 and TRBJ1-2; D gene unclear. This CDR3 is built from 14 residues. The V gene's germline CDR1 is MGHRA and CDR2 YSYEKL. V lost 4 bases and J lost 4, with 13 bases in between. The CDR3 here is CASSPERVIYGYTF. The CDR3 region has the DNA TGCGCCAGCAGCCCCGAGAGGGTAATCTATGGCTACACCTTC.

V and J are TRBV28 and TRBJ2-2, with 10 bases matching TRBD2. CDR1 and CDR2 (germline): MDHEN, SYDVKM. Trimming cost V 3 bases and J 2 bases; bases outside gene matches: 3. CDR3 length equals 16 residues. This CDR3 reads CASSFLAGDNTGELFF. The CDR3 coding sequence is TGTGCCAGCAGTTTCCTAGCGGGGGATAACACCGGGGAGCTGTTTTTT.

There are a few counts of this clone. The chain is built from TRBV2 and TRBJ1-5, with D possibly being TRBD1 (6 bases). The CDR3 contains 13 residues. V lost 6 bases and J lost 11, with 17 bases in between. Per germline, CDR1 SNHLY and CDR2 FYNNEI. The DNA of the CDR3 is TGTGCCAGCAGGGACACAGGGATTAAGACCCAGCATTTT. This translates into CASRDTGIKTQHF.

The chain employs TRBV27 and TRBJ1-5; the match to TRBD1 covers 11 bases. The CDR3 loop spans 15 amino acids. With 0 bases clipped from V and 6 bases from J, the junction kept 1 base outside the gene matches. CDR1 MNHEY and CDR2 SMNVEV come from the germline V gene (reference sequence). CDR3 bases: TGTGCCAGCAGTTTATCGGGGACAGGGGGTCAGCCCCAGCATTTT. Protein sequence: CASSLSGTGGQPQHF.

In this sample, this clone turned up once. The chain is built from TRBV4-2 and TRBJ2-5; 8 bases are shared with TRBD2. V was pared by 0 bases and J by 9 bases, with 3 bases of the junction left unmatched. Germline values: CDR1 LGHNA, CDR2 YNFKEQ. The CDR3 consists of 13 residues. Here the CDR3 reads CASSQDRGGAQYF. The CDR3 bases are TGTGCCAGCAGCCAAGATCGGGGGGGCGCCCAGTACTTC.

The chain is built from TRBV2 and TRBJ2-2; the D is unclear. The CDR3 is 14 amino acids. Germline CDR1 SNHLY, CDR2 FYNNEI. V lost 5 bases and J 7 bases, leaving 14 bases between the germline ends. CDR3 region: CASSTGELIGELFF. The CDR3 nucleotides read TGTGCCAGCAGTACCGGTGAGCTCATCGGGGAGCTGTTTTTT.

This clone has just a few counts. This sequence joins TRBV7-9 and TRBJ2-2; TRBD1 agrees at 10 bases. The CDR3 has 17 residues. Germline CDR1 reads SEHNR; CDR2 reads FQNEAQ (reference sequence). V trimming: 5 bases; J trimming: 1 base; junction bases outside the gene matches: 7. This CDR3 is CASSLDGTGVNTGELFF. The CDR3 DNA is TGTGCCAGCAGCCTAGACGGGACAGGGGTGAACACCGGGGAGCTGTTTTTT.

This chain connects TRBV9 to TRBJ1-6, with 7 bases that match TRBD1. The CDR3 is made up of 16 amino acids. V lost 4 bases and J lost 7; bases outside the gene matches: 11. Germline CDR1 SGDLS, CDR2 YYNGEE. The CDR3 DNA sequence: TGTGCCAGCAGCTTTTCACGACAGGGCCCAAATTCACCCCTCCACTTT. Residues: CASSFSRQGPNSPLHF.

This chain uses TRBV7-2 with TRBJ1-5; D may be TRBD1 (5 bases). Germline V gene lookup returns CDR1 SGHTA and CDR2 FQGNSA. The CDR3 length is 18 residues. V lost 2 bases and J 1 base, leaving 18 bases between the germline ends. The CDR3 spells CASSLPGGGTWSNQPQHF. CDR3 bases: TGTGCCAGCAGCTTACCGGGGGGGGGAACTTGGAGCAATCAGCCCCAGCATTTT. The entire variable domain, with the rest obtained from reference TRBV7-2 and TRBJ1-5, is as follows: GAGVSQSPSNKVTEKGKDVELRCDPISGHTALYWYRQSLGQGLEFLIYFQGNSAPDKSGLPSDRFSAERTGGSVSTLTIQRTQQEDSAVYLCASSLPGGGTWSNQPQHFGDGTRLSIL.

This clone came up once. This sequence joins TRBV7-9 and TRBJ2-7, with TRBD2 matching 7 bases. V gave up 4 bases and J gave up 0 bases; unmatched junction bases: 3. Germline V gives CDR1 SEHNR, CDR2 FQNEAQ (reference sequence). The CDR3 is made up of 14 amino acids. CDR3 nucleotide sequence: TGTGCCAGCAGCTGGGGGGGGAGCTCCTACGAGCAGTACTTC. Translation: CASSWGGSSYEQYF.

The CDR3 here is CASSRRESSYNEQFF. The DNA of the CDR3 is TGCGCCAGCAGCCGTAGGGAGAGCTCCTACAATGAGCAGTTCTTC. This sequence joins TRBV4-3 and TRBJ2-1, with D possibly being TRBD2 (5 bases). Germline V gene lookup returns CDR1 LGHNA and CDR2 YSLEER. This CDR3 is built from 15 residues. Trimming cost V 4 bases and J 0 bases, with 10 bases left between them.